The rows below give T cell receptor beta chains drawn from one sample of a study of T cell responses to AZD1222 COVID-19 vaccine. Clones were sequenced by immunoSEQ multiplex PCR, and TCRdb holds only the in-frame ones, with some missing. The data hold around 78,000 clones, with approximately 86% observed a single time. The material sequenced was peripheral blood, taken on day 0 of AZD1222 vaccination. The receptors shown here come from an adult in good health. CDR3s include the opening cysteine and the closing phenylalanine or tryptophan. Fields, in order: CDR3 protein, CDR3 DNA, J gene, CDR3 length, clone size, D gene, V gene. The D gene is left open where the match is weak. Some rows have no size entry. The others give once, few or many, or a class for an expanded clone.

cdr3_aa: CAISEGASGRNRQYF
cdr3_nt: TGTGCCATCAGTGAGGGGGCTAGCGGGAGGAACCGGCAGTACTTC
j_call: TRBJ2-7
cdr3_length: 15
clone_size: NA
d_call: TRBD2
v_call: TRBV10-3

cdr3_aa: CASSQGRADGYTF
cdr3_nt: TGTGCCAGCAGCCAAGGGAGGGCGGATGGCTACACCTTC
j_call: TRBJ1-2
cdr3_length: 13
clone_size: NA
d_call: NA
v_call: TRBV3-1/TRBV3-2

cdr3_aa: CAWTTGPYEQYF
cdr3_nt: TGTGCCTGGACTACCGGGCCCTACGAGCAGTACTTC
j_call: TRBJ2-7
cdr3_length: 12
clone_size: NA
d_call: NA
v_call: TRBV30

cdr3_aa: CASSLAETSGGYTF
cdr3_nt: TGTGCCAGCAGCTTAGCTGAGACCAGCGGGGGCTACACCTTC
j_call: TRBJ1-2
cdr3_length: 14
clone_size: NA
d_call: NA
v_call: TRBV7-8

cdr3_aa: CASSDPTGARTQYF
cdr3_nt: TGTGCCAGCAGTGACCCGACGGGAGCTCGCACGCAGTATTTT
j_call: TRBJ2-3
cdr3_length: 14
clone_size: NA
d_call: NA
v_call: TRBV6-2/TRBV6-3

cdr3_aa: CASSLGLWGANGEYF
cdr3_nt: TGTGCCAGCAGTTTGGGACTTTGGGGCGCGAACGGGGAGTACTTC
j_call: TRBJ2-7
cdr3_length: 15
clone_size: NA
d_call: NA
v_call: TRBV28

cdr3_aa: CASSYSLNTEAFF
cdr3_nt: TGTGCCAGCAGTTACTCCCTGAACACTGAAGCTTTCTTT
j_call: TRBJ1-1
cdr3_length: 13
clone_size: NA
d_call: NA
v_call: TRBV6-5

cdr3_aa: CASSSSGVVLEEQFF
cdr3_nt: TGTGCCAGCAGTTCTAGCGGTGTAGTGTTGGAGGAGCAGTTCTTC
j_call: TRBJ2-1
cdr3_length: 15
clone_size: NA
d_call: TRBD2
v_call: TRBV11-2

cdr3_aa: CASSIELRRGAFF
cdr3_nt: TGTGCCAGTAGTATAGAGTTGAGGAGAGGAGCTTTCTTT
j_call: TRBJ1-1
cdr3_length: 13
clone_size: NA
d_call: NA
v_call: TRBV19

cdr3_aa: CATDRGANYGYTF
cdr3_nt: TGTGCCACAGACAGGGGAGCTAACTATGGCTACACCTTC
j_call: TRBJ1-2
cdr3_length: 13
clone_size: few
d_call: TRBD1
v_call: TRBV6-5

cdr3_aa: CASSPIFRGESTEAFF
cdr3_nt: TGTGCCAGCTCACCGATTTTTAGGGGCGAGAGCACTGAAGCTTTCTTT
j_call: TRBJ1-1
cdr3_length: 16
clone_size: NA
d_call: NA
v_call: TRBV18

cdr3_aa: CASSLDGERGYTF
cdr3_nt: TGTGCCAGCAGCTTGGATGGGGAGAGAGGCTACACCTTC
j_call: TRBJ1-2
cdr3_length: 13
clone_size: NA
d_call: NA
v_call: TRBV5-4

cdr3_aa: CASSLEGSLGYTF
cdr3_nt: TGTGCCAGCAGTCTCGAGGGCTCACTGGGCTACACCTTC
j_call: TRBJ1-2
cdr3_length: 13
clone_size: NA
d_call: NA
v_call: TRBV3-1/TRBV3-2

cdr3_aa: CASSLGAQGLGTGELFF
cdr3_nt: TGTGCCAGCAGCTTAGGGGCGCAGGGACTCGGCACCGGGGAGCTGTTTTTT
j_call: TRBJ2-2
cdr3_length: 17
clone_size: once
d_call: NA
v_call: TRBV7-6

cdr3_aa: CASRTGQGYNQPQHF
cdr3_nt: TGTGCCAGCAGAACCGGACAGGGGTACAATCAGCCCCAGCATTTT
j_call: TRBJ1-5
cdr3_length: 15
clone_size: NA
d_call: TRBD1
v_call: TRBV27

cdr3_aa: CASSQVSLGAETYEQYF
cdr3_nt: TGTGCCAGCAGCCAAGTGTCGTTGGGGGCAGAGACCTACGAGCAGTACTTC
j_call: TRBJ2-7
cdr3_length: 17
clone_size: NA
d_call: NA
v_call: TRBV3-1/TRBV3-2

cdr3_aa: CASSRGGGANVLTF
cdr3_nt: TGTGCCAGCAGTCGGGGTGGAGGGGCCAACGTCCTGACTTTC
j_call: TRBJ2-6
cdr3_length: 14
clone_size: NA
d_call: NA
v_call: TRBV6-2/TRBV6-3

cdr3_aa: CASSFVPPTPGTPNTEAFF
cdr3_nt: TGTGCCAGCAGCTTTGTCCCCCCCACCCCCGGGACACCGAACACTGAAGCTTTCTTT
j_call: TRBJ1-1
cdr3_length: 19
clone_size: NA
d_call: NA
v_call: TRBV11-2

cdr3_aa: CASTSGLFTDTQYF
cdr3_nt: TGTGCCAGCACCTCGGGACTATTCACAGATACGCAGTATTTT
j_call: TRBJ2-3
cdr3_length: 14
clone_size: NA
d_call: TRBD2
v_call: TRBV28

cdr3_aa: CASSLPGPGYTF
cdr3_nt: TGCGCCAGCAGCTTGCCTGGGCCAGGCTACACCTTC
j_call: TRBJ1-2
cdr3_length: 12
clone_size: NA
d_call: NA
v_call: TRBV5-1

cdr3_aa: CASSVALQGATGNTIYF
cdr3_nt: TGTGCCAGCAGCGTAGCTCTCCAGGGGGCTACTGGAAACACCATATATTTT
j_call: TRBJ1-3
cdr3_length: 17
clone_size: NA
d_call: TRBD1
v_call: TRBV9

cdr3_aa: CASTHEGNQPQHF
cdr3_nt: TGCGCCAGCACCCACGAGGGGAATCAGCCCCAGCATTTT
j_call: TRBJ1-5
cdr3_length: 13
clone_size: NA
d_call: NA
v_call: TRBV5-1

cdr3_aa: CASSLLPGGREQYF
cdr3_nt: TGTGCCAGCAGCTTATTGCCAGGGGGGAGGGAGCAGTACTTC
j_call: TRBJ2-7
cdr3_length: 14
clone_size: few
d_call: NA
v_call: TRBV7-9

cdr3_aa: CASRPRGGYNEQFF
cdr3_nt: TGTGCAAGTCGCCCCAGGGGGGGGTACAATGAGCAGTTCTTC
j_call: TRBJ2-1
cdr3_length: 14
clone_size: NA
d_call: NA
v_call: TRBV12-2

cdr3_aa: CASSLQGNNSPLHF
cdr3_nt: TGCGCCAGCAGCTTGCAGGGTAATAATTCACCCCTCCACTTT
j_call: TRBJ1-6
cdr3_length: 14
clone_size: NA
d_call: NA
v_call: TRBV5-1

cdr3_aa: CASSPPGGGDTQYF
cdr3_nt: TGTGCCAGCTCACCGCCGGGGGGCGGCGATACGCAGTATTTT
j_call: TRBJ2-3
cdr3_length: 14
clone_size: NA
d_call: NA
v_call: TRBV18

cdr3_aa: CASSLTPSQGPGDEQFF
cdr3_nt: TGTGCCAGCAGCTTAACGCCCTCACAGGGGCCGGGGGATGAGCAGTTCTTC
j_call: TRBJ2-1
cdr3_length: 17
clone_size: NA
d_call: NA
v_call: TRBV7-3